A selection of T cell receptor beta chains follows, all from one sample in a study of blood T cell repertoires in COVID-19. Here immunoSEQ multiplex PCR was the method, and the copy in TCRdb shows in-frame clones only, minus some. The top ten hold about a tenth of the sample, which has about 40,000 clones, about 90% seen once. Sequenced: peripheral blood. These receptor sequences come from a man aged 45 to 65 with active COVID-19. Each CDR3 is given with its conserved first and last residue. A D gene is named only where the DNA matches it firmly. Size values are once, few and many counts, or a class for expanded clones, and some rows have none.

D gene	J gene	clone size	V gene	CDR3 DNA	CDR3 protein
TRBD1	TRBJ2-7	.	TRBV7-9	TGTGCCAGCAGCTTAGTGTCAGGGGGCCTCACCCAGCAGTACTTC	CASSLVSGGLTQQYF
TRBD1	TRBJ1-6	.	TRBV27	TGTGCCAGCAGTCTGGACAGGGGGCCAGGTGGCGGTGATTCACCCCTCCACTTT	CASSLDRGPGGGDSPLHF
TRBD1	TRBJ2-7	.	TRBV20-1	TGCAGTGCTAGTGGGACAGGGGGCTTGCTGTACGAGCAGTACTTC	CSASGTGGLLYEQYF
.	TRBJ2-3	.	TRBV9	TGTGCCAGCAGTCTGTGGGGGCAGGTCCGCACAGATACGCAGTATTTT	CASSLWGQVRTDTQYF
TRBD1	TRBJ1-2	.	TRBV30	TGTGCCTGGAGTGCGGACAGGGGTGGTCTTGGCTACACCTTC	CAWSADRGGLGYTF
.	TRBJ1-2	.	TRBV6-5	TGTGCCAGCACGGACGGGAGCTATGGCTACACCTTC	CASTDGSYGYTF
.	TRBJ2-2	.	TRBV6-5	TGTGCCAGCAGTTACTCGATAGGGAGCACCGGGGAGCTGTTTTTT	CASSYSIGSTGELFF
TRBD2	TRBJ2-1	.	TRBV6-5	TGTGCCAGCAGTTACGGGGCGGGAGCCTACAATGAGCAGTTCTTC	CASSYGAGAYNEQFF
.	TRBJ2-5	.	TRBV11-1	TGTGCCAGCAGCTTAGCCCCTAAGGAGACCCAGTACTTC	CASSLAPKETQYF
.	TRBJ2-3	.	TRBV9	TGTGCCAGCACGAAAGGCTTTAGTGGGAGGACTAGCACAGATACGCAGTATTTT	CASTKGFSGRTSTDTQYF
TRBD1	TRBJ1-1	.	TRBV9	TGTGCCAGCACCAAGGGGGCAGGAAAAGAAGCTTTCTTT	CASTKGAGKEAFF
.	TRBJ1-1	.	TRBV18	TGTGCCAGCTCACCTCAGGGTCTTCACACTGAAGCTTTCTTT	CASSPQGLHTEAFF
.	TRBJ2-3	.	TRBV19	TGTGCCAGTAGTCCTCGGACGTCTCTCGAGGGTACGCAGTATTTT	CASSPRTSLEGTQYF
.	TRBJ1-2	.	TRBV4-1	TGCGCCAGCAGCCAAGAGGCTGGTGGCTACACCTTC	CASSQEAGGYTF
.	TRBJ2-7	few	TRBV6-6	TGTGCCAGCAGGACGGACCGTTCCAAAGGGGTTTACGAGCAGTACTTC	CASRTDRSKGVYEQYF
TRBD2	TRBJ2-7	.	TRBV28	TGTGCCAGCAGTTCTTTAGCGGGCTTTAGCCCCTCCGAAGAGCAGTACTTC	CASSSLAGFSPSEEQYF
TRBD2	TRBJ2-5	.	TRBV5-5	TGTGCCAGCAGCTTGGATGGGACTAGTGAGGAGACCCAGTACTTC	CASSLDGTSEETQYF
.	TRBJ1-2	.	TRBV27	TGTGCCAGCAGAGGTTGGGGGGTCAACTATGGCTACACCTTC	CASRGWGVNYGYTF
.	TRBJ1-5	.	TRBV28	TGTGCCAGCAGTCCCTCCAATCAGCCCCAGCATTTT	CASSPSNQPQHF
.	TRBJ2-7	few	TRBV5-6	TGTGCCAGCAGCTTTGGCGGTTCCTACGAGCAGTACTTC	CASSFGGSYEQYF
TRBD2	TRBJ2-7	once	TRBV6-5	TGTGCCACTAGATTAGCGGGTAACCTTCCCTACGAGCAGTACTTC	CATRLAGNLPYEQYF
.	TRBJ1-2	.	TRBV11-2	TGTGCCAGCAGCTTAGCCCCGTCAGACCAGGGGCATGGCTACACCTTC	CASSLAPSDQGHGYTF
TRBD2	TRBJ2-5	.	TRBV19	TGTGCCAGTAGTATAAGACTAGCGGGAGAGACCCAGTACTTC	CASSIRLAGETQYF
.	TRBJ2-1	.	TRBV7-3	TGTGCCAGCAGCTTAGGAGCGTTTAATGAGCAGTTCTTC	CASSLGAFNEQFF
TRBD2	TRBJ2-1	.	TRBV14	TGTGCCAGCAGCCATCGGCGCGGAGGACTAGCGCCAGCAAAAACTAACAATGAGCAGTTCTTC	CASSHRRGGLAPAKTNNEQFF
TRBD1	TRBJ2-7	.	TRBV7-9	TGTGCCAGCAGCTCAGGGGGTGGGGATGAGCAGTACTTC	CASSSGGGDEQYF
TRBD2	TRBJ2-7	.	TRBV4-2	TGTGCCAGCAGCCCCCCCCGCACTAGCGGACTACCTGTGAGGGAGCAGTACTTC	CASSPPRTSGLPVREQYF
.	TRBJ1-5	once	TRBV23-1	TGCGCCAGGGCGGGGGGGATCTTTTATAGCAATCAGCCCCAGCATTTT	CARAGGIFYSNQPQHF
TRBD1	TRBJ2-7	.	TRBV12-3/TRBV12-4	TGTGCCAGCAGTGGGGACAGGGGGTACGAGCAGTACTTC	CASSGDRGYEQYF
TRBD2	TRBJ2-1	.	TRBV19	TGTGCCAGTAGTCCCCAAGCGGGAGGGCCCAACAATGAGCAGTTCTTC	CASSPQAGGPNNEQFF
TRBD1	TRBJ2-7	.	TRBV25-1	TGTGCCAGCAGCCAGACCGGGACAGGGATCGAGCAGTACTTC	CASSQTGTGIEQYF
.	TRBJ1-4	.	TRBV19	TGTGCCAGTAGTATCTATCCCTCTGCAACTAATGAAAAACTGTTTTTT	CASSIYPSATNEKLFF
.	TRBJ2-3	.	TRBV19	TGTGCCAGTGCAAGAGCGGCAGATACGCAGTATTTT	CASARAADTQYF
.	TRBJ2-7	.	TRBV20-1	TGCAGTGCTAGTCCAGGGGGAGGCCACGAGCAGTACTTC	CSASPGGGHEQYF
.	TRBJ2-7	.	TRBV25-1	TGTGCCAGCCGTTCGACAGGCTCCTACGAGCAGTACTTC	CASRSTGSYEQYF
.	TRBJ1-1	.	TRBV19	TGTGCCAGTAGTATCGTTATAGGGGGGAACACTGAAGCTTTCTTT	CASSIVIGGNTEAFF
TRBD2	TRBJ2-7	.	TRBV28	TGTGCCAGCAAGACAATAGCGGGAGGGCCCTTCCACGAGCAGTACTTC	CASKTIAGGPFHEQYF
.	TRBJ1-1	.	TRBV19	TGTGCCAGTAAGGGGGGGGTCATGAACACTGAAGCTTTCTTT	CASKGGVMNTEAFF
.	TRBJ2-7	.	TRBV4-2	TGTGCCAGCAGCCAAGATGTCCTCTACGAGCAGTACTTC	CASSQDVLYEQYF
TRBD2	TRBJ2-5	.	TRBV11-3	TGTGCCAGCAGCCCCTTAGCGGGAGAGACCCAGTACTTC	CASSPLAGETQYF
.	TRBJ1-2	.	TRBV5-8	TGTGCCAGCAGCGCCGACACAACCTATGGCTACACCTTC	CASSADTTYGYTF
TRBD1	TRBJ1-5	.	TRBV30	TGTGCCTGGAGTGTACCCCGGACAGGACGGGCCCCACATCAGCCCCAGCATTTT	CAWSVPRTGRAPHQPQHF
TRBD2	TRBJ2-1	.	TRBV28	TGTGCCAGCAGTTTGGGGGCTACCGGGAGGGATGAGCAGTTCTTC	CASSLGATGRDEQFF
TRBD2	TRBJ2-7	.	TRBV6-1	TGTGCCAGCAGTGTAGTATGGGGAGGGGTATCCTCCTACGAGCAGTACTTC	CASSVVWGGVSSYEQYF
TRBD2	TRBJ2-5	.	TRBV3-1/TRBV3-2	TGTGCCAGCAGCCAATGGCTAGCGGGGCAAGAGACCCAGTACTTC	CASSQWLAGQETQYF
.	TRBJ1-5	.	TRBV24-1	TGTGCCACCAATTCGGATCTCAGGGGCCCTTACAATCAGCCCCAGCATTTT	CATNSDLRGPYNQPQHF
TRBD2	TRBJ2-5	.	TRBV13	TGTGCCAGCAGCTTGGGACTAGCGGGAGGGCCTGGGGAGACCCAGTACTTC	CASSLGLAGGPGETQYF